Listed below are T cell receptor beta chains from one sample, sequenced in a study of cytomegalovirus exposure and HLA in healthy donors. Here immunoSEQ multiplex PCR was the method, and the copy in TCRdb shows in-frame clones only, minus some. Here the sample spans around 67,000 clones, about two thirds being singletons. The sample was PBMCs. These receptor sequences come from a woman in her 30s in good health and CMV-seronegative. CDR3s include the opening cysteine and the closing phenylalanine or tryptophan.

>TRBV6-1|TRBJ1-6
CASTFGRVNSPLHF
>TRBV30|TRBJ2-3
CAWVAGTSTDTQYF
>TRBV7-9|TRBJ2-7
CASSSLSGQGGAYEQYF
>TRBV7-2|TRBJ1-4
CASSLGTGVGKLFF
>TRBV5-1|TRBJ2-3
CASSESSGGTDTQYF
>TRBV7-2|TRBJ2-7
CASSLVSLAGGYEQYF
>TRBV5-5|TRBJ1-2
CASSPGGAEHNYGYTF
>TRBV30|TRBJ2-3
CAWSVRGGADTQYF
>TRBV5-1|TRBJ2-5
CASSSGQGRETQYF
>TRBV4-1|TRBJ1-1
CASSHTSTEAFF
>TRBV18|TRBJ2-3
CASSPTSGGVTDTQYF
>TRBV7-8|TRBJ1-2
CASSLHPDSGYTF
>TRBV27|TRBJ1-2
CASSREGTGDYGYTF
>TRBV18|TRBJ2-3
CASSPRRLAGGTDTQYF
>TRBV18|TRBJ2-7
CASSPGQSHYEQYF
>TRBV7-2|TRBJ2-5
CASRPPRQGKETQYF
>TRBV30|TRBJ1-4
CAWGTDYNEKLFF
>TRBV7-3|TRBJ2-2
CASSPTSAQTGELFF
>TRBV2|TRBJ2-2
CASTVGKVRPGELFF
>TRBV29-1|TRBJ2-3
CSACYESLAVNTDTQYF
>TRBV11-3|TRBJ1-2
CASSLAGGGPYGYTF
>TRBV6-5|TRBJ2-7
CASSPRDRVHQQYF
>TRBV6-1|TRBJ1-2
CASSRDSSIYGYTF
>TRBV10-3|TRBJ1-3
CAISEPRPAAIYF
>TRBV2|TRBJ2-1
CASTSEGRGYNEQFF
>TRBV11-2|TRBJ1-2
CASSQEVQGSIYGYTF
>TRBV30|TRBJ2-5
CAWSEGGGPQETQYF
>TRBV6-1|TRBJ2-7
CASKPLGASYEQYF
>TRBV13|TRBJ1-2
CASSLGSNYGYTF
>TRBV6-6|TRBJ2-7
CASRRLGSYEQYF
>TRBV7-9|TRBJ2-5
CASSLYSSRRETQYF
>TRBV19|TRBJ1-1
CASKDSALSEAFF